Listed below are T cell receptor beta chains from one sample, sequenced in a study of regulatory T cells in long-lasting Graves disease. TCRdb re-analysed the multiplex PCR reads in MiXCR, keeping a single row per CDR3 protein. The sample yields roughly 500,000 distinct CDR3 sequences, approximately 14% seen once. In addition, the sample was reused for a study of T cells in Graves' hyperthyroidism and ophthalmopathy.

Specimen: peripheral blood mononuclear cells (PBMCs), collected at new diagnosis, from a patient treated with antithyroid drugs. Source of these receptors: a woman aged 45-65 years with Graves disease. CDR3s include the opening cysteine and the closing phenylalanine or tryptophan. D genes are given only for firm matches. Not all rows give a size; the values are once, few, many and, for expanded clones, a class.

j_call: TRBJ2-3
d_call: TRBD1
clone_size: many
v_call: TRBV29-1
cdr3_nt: TGCAGTTGGGAGACAGGGCCAGATACGCAGTATTTT
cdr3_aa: CSWETGPDTQYF

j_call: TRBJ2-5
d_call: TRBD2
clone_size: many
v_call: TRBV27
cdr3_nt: TGTGCCAGCAGTACCCGGACTAGCCTAAAAAACCAAGAGACCCAGTACTTC
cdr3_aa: CASSTRTSLKNQETQYF

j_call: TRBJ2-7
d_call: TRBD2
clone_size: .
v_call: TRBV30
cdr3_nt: TGTGCCTGGAGTATGGGGACCGGGGGGGTGTACGAGCAGTACTTC
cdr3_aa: CAWSMGTGGVYEQYF

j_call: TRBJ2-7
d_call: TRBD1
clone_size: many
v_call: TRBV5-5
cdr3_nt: TGTGCCAGCAAAAGGACAGGGGGCGATACGTACGAGCAGTACTTC
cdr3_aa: CASKRTGGDTYEQYF

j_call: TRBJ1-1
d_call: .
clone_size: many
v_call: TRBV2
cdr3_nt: TGTGCCAGCCAGGGGAACACTGAAGCTTTCTTT
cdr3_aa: CASQGNTEAFF

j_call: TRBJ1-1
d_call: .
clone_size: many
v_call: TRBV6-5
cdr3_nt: TGTGCCAGCAGTTACGGGGCAGGGGCAGGGAACACTGAAGCTTTCTTT
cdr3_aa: CASSYGAGAGNTEAFF

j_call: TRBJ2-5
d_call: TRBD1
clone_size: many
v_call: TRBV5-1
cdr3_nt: TGCGCCAGCAGCTTGGAACCGACAGGGAACCAAGAGACCCAGTACTTC
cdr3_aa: CASSLEPTGNQETQYF

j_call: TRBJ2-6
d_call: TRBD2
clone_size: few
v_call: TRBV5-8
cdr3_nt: TGTGCCAGCAGATTTCCGACCGGGAGGGGTTGGGCTGGGGCCAACGTCCTGACTTTC
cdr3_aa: CASRFPTGRGWAGANVLTF

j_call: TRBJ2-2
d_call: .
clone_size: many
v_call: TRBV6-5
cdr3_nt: TGTGCCAGCAGTTACTCGGCGGGACGGGCCGGGGAGCTGTTTTTT
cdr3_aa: CASSYSAGRAGELFF

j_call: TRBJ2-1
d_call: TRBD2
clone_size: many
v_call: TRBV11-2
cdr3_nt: TGTGCCAGCAGCTTAGTATCCGGGAGGGGATACAATGAGCAGTTCTTC
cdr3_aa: CASSLVSGRGYNEQFF

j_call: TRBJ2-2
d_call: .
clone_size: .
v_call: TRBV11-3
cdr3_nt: TGTGCCAGCAGCCCGATGTTAGGCGGGGAGCTGTTTTTT
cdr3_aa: CASSPMLGGELFF

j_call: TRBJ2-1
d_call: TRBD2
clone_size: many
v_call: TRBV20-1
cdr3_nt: TGCAGTGCTAGCCGACTAGCGGGAGATGAGCAGTTCTTC
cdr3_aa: CSASRLAGDEQFF

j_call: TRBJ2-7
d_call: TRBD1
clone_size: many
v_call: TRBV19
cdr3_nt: TGTGCCAGTAGTACGGCAGGGGGCGGAAGATACGAGCAGTACTTC
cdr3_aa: CASSTAGGGRYEQYF

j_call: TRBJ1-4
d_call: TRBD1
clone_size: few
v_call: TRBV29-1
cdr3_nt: TGCAGCGTCGGGGGACAGACAACTAATGAAAAACTGTTTTTT
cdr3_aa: CSVGGQTTNEKLFF

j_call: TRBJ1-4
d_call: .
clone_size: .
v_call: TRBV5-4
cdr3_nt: TGTGCCAGCAGCTTGCCGGGACACCCAGCAACTAATGAAAAACTGTTTTTT
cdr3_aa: CASSLPGHPATNEKLFF

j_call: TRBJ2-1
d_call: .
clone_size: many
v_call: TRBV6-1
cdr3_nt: TGTGCCAGCAGTGATTACAGGGTCTGGTCCGATGAGCAGTTCTTC
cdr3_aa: CASSDYRVWSDEQFF

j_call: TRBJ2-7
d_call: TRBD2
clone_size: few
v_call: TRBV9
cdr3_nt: TGTGCCAGCAGCGTAGGGGGACTAGCGGCCACCTACGAGCAGTACTTC
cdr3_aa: CASSVGGLAATYEQYF

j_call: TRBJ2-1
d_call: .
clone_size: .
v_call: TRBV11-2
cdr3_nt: TGTGCCAGCAGCTTAGAGCGGATCAATGAGCAGTTCTTC
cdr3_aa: CASSLERINEQFF

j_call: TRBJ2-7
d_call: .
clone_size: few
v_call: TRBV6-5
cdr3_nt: TGTGCCAGCAGTTACGCCCCAGGGCGAGACTACGAGCAGTACTTC
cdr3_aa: CASSYAPGRDYEQYF

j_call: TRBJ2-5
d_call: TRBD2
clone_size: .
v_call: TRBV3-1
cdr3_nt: TGTGCCAGCAGCCCCCTGGATAGCGGGGGGGAGACCCAGTACTTC
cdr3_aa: CASSPLDSGGETQYF

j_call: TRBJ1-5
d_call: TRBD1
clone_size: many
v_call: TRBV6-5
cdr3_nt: TGTGCCAGCAGTTACTCGGGACAGGCTCAGCCCCAGCATTTT
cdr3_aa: CASSYSGQAQPQHF

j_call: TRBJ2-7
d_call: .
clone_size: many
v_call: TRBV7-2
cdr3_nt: TGTGCCAGCAGGGGAGGCCAGTCCCGCGAGCAGTACTTC
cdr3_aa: CASRGGQSREQYF

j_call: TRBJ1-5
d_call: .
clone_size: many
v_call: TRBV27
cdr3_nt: TGTGCCAGCAGTTTACCCAACCTCCCCCGATATAGCAATCAGCCCCAGCATTTT
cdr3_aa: CASSLPNLPRYSNQPQHF

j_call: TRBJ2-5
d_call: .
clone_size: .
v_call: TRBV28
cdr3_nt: TGTGCCAGCAGTTTACTGCGCGGTCCCCAGACCCAGTACTTC
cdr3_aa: CASSLLRGPQTQYF

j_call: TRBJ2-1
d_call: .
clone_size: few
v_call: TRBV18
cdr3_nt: TGTGCCAGCTCACCAGGCTCGGAGAGCTTGGATGAGCAGTTCTTC
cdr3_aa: CASSPGSESLDEQFF

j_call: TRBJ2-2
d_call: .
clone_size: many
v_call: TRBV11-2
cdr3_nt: TGTGCCAGCAGCTCAACGGGAACTAGCAGCACCGGGGAGCTGTTTTTT
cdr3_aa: CASSSTGTSSTGELFF

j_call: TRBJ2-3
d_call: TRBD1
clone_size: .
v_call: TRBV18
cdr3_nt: TGTGCCAGCTCACCGAGACAGGGAGACACAGATACGCAGTATTTT
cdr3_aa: CASSPRQGDTDTQYF

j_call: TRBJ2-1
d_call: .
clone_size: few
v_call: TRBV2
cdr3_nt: TGTGCCAGCAGCCCCCCGTCGACAGGCGGAGAGCAGTTCTTC
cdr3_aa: CASSPPSTGGEQFF

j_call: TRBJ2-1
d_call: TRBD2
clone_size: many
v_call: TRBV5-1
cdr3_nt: TGCGCCAGCAGCCACCCTGGGACTAGCCCGTTCTTC
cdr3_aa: CASSHPGTSPFF

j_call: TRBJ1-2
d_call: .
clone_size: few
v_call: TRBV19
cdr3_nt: TGTGCCAGTAGTATAAGGGCAGCCGACAACTACTATGGCTACACCTTC
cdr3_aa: CASSIRAADNYYGYTF

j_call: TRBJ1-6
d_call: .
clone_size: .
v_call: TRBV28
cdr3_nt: TGTGCCAGCAGCAGGGGATCACCCCTCCACTTT
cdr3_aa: CASSRGSPLHF

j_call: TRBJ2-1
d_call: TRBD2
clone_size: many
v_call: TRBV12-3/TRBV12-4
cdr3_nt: TGTGCCGCTGCTAGCGGGAGGGCGGGGGAGCAGTTCTTC
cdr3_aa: CAAASGRAGEQFF

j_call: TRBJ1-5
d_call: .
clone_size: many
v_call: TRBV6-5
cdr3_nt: TGTGCCAGCAGTTACACCATGGGGGACGGCAATCAGCCCCAGCATTTT
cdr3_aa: CASSYTMGDGNQPQHF

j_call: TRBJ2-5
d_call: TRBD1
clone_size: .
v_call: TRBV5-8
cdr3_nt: TGTGCCAGCAGCTTGGGACAGGGGACCCAAGAGACCCAGTACTTC
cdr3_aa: CASSLGQGTQETQYF

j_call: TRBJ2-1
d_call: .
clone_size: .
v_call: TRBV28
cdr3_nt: TGTGCCAGCAGTTTAGCCCGGGCTGAGCAGTTCTTC
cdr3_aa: CASSLARAEQFF

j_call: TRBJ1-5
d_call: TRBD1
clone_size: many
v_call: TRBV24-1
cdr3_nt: TGTGCCACCAGTGAAGGGACAGGCACGCAGCAGCCCCAGCATTTT
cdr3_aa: CATSEGTGTQQPQHF